A single sample gave rise to the 8 T cell receptor beta chains below, sequenced in a study of blood T cell repertoires in COVID-19. Sequencing was performed with immunoSEQ multiplex PCR; in TCRdb, only in-frame clones are kept and a portion is missing. Counted here are about 66,000 clones, roughly nine tenths occurring once; the ten biggest clones make up 6% to 9.5%. Sequenced sample: peripheral blood. The receptors were gathered from a human donor in a cohort sampled during active COVID-19.

V gene TRBV6-5 combines with J gene TRBJ2-2; D gene ambiguous. The CDR3 has 11 amino acids. Trimming removed 8 bases at V and 7 bases at J, with 8 bases between. CDR1 and CDR2 (germline): MNHEY, SVGAGI. DNA of the CDR3: TGTGCCAGCGCTCGGTTCGGGGAGCTGTTTTTT. It specifies CASARFGELFF.

This sequence joins TRBV7-2 and TRBJ2-4, with D tentatively TRBD1 (6 bases). CDR1 is SGHTA, CDR2 FQGNSA, per germline. V lost 1 base, J lost 6 bases, and 13 bases lay in between. The CDR3 runs to 15 residues. Here the CDR3 reads CASSLEAGVGNIQYF. For the CDR3, the DNA is TGTGCCAGCAGCTTAGAAGCAGGGGTTGGAAACATTCAGTACTTC.

Here the CDR3 reads CATSDTGLANTGELFF. Written as DNA, the CDR3 is TGTGCCACCAGTGACACGGGACTAGCGAACACCGGGGAGCTGTTTTTT. The genes are TRBV24-1 and TRBJ2-2; 8 nucleotides agree with TRBD2. The length of the CDR3 is 16 residues. V lost 4 bases, J lost 0 bases, and 3 bases stayed unmatched. Germline V gene lookup returns CDR1 KGHDR and CDR2 SFDVKD.

This clone was seen a handful of times. The V call is TRBV7-9, the J call TRBJ1-1, with 8 positions matching TRBD1. V was pared by 1 base and J by 3 bases, with 4 bases of the junction left unmatched. This CDR3 contains 15 residues. CDR1 SEHNR and CDR2 FQNEAQ come from the germline V gene (reference sequence). As DNA, the CDR3 is TGTGCCAGCAGCTTAGGGCAGACAGGGGACACTGAAGCTTTCTTT. Its translation is CASSLGQTGDTEAFF.

This rearrangement joins TRBV20-1 to TRBJ2-1, with 11 bases matching TRBD2. The V gene end was trimmed by 3 bases and the J gene end by 10 bases; junction bases not matched to a gene: 11. The length of the CDR3 is 15 residues. CDR1 is DFQATT and CDR2 is SNEGSKA in the germline V gene (reference sequence). For the CDR3, the DNA is TGCAGTGCTAGTGAGACTAGCGGGACTTGGGGGGAGCAGTTCTTC. Translating it yields CSASETSGTWGEQFF.

This clone has only a few counts. The V gene is TRBV2, the J gene TRBJ1-2; 7 bases line up with TRBD1. CDR1 is SNHLY, CDR2 FYNNEI, per germline. V shed 6 bases and J 2 bases; nucleotides not matched to a gene: 3. The CDR3 is 13 amino acids. The chain's CDR3 is CASRGGQNYGYTF. In DNA form, the CDR3 reads TGTGCCAGCAGGGGGGGACAGAACTATGGCTACACCTTC.

This chain uses TRBV9 with TRBJ1-6; 10 bases fit TRBD1. Germline values: CDR1 SGDLS, CDR2 YYNGEE. CDR3 length: 15 amino acids. V gave up 4 bases and J gave up 10 bases; unmatched junction bases: 8. The CDR3 sequence is CASSSQGTGDSPLHF. The CDR3 DNA follows: TGTGCCAGCAGCTCACAAGGGACAGGGGACTCACCCCTCCACTTT.

This chain links TRBV7-9 with TRBJ1-1; D is undetermined. Germline V lookup: CDR1 SEHNR, CDR2 FQNEAQ (reference sequence). The CDR3 runs 12 residues. The V gene lost 3 bases and the J gene lost 7 bases, with 9 bases spanning the gap. Here the CDR3 DNA reads TGTGCCAGCAGCTTTTCCGGTATTGAAGCTTTCTTT. It encodes CASSFSGIEAFF.